This T cell receptor (beta chain) is from a study of blood T cell repertoires in COVID-19. TCRdb's copy holds only in-frame clones and misses some; the assay was immunoSEQ multiplex PCR. The data contain 340,000 or so clones, around 85% of them singletons. Trimming shortened V by 5 bases and J by 5 bases, and 16 bases separated the two germline ends. The germline gives CDR1 SGHTA, CDR2 FQGNSA. The CDR3 extends over 15 amino acids. This chain joins TRBV7-2 and TRBJ2-1, with D unclear. Sequencing used PBMCs or T cells enriched from blood (not recorded which). The receptor comes from a woman in her thirties or forties with acute COVID-19. DNA for the CDR3: TGTGCCAGCAGCCCCCTAGGCCCCTCTGACAATGAGCAGTTCTTC. Translated, it gives CASSPLGPSDNEQFF.